This TCR beta chain was identified during a study of T cell responses to AZD1222 COVID-19 vaccine. Notes on the study in general: Seropositive AZD1222 recipients at baseline numbered only five or six. Repertoire collection took place solely once the T cell response had peaked. Recipients of two AZD1222 doses showed rising Spike-specific TCR breadth and depth. White British ancestry dominated among donors, who included more females, and clonal diversity was possibly underestimated.

The protocol was immunoSEQ multiplex PCR, while the TCRdb copy is restricted to in-frame clones and leaves out a portion. The sample shows 130,000 to 150,000 clones, around 91% of them seen only once. Of note for this clone: What it recognizes is unknown.

Germline CDR1 is SGDLS and CDR2 is YYNGEE. V was shortened by 3 bases and J by 2 bases, with 9 bases between the two germline ends. The CDR3 has 14 residues. This clonotype originated in an adult in good health. The sequenced sample was peripheral blood, obtained on day 0 of AZD1222 vaccination. V is TRBV9 and J is TRBJ1-5; D possibly corresponds to TRBD1 (5 bases). CDR3 region: CASSGGEGNQPQHF. The DNA for the CDR3 is TGTGCCAGCAGCGGGGGGGAAGGCAATCAGCCCCAGCATTTT.